The 3 T cell receptor beta chains reported below all come from one sample, sequenced in a study of cytomegalovirus exposure and HLA in healthy donors. Researchers ran the PCR with 60 Vbeta and 13 Jbeta primers. Measured with immunoSEQ multiplex PCR; TCRdb has only the in-frame clones, and not every one. Seen here are approximately 110,000 clones, 65% to 75% observed once, and the top ten hold around 4.8%. Sequenced: PBMCs. The receptors shown here come from a man younger than 45 in good health and CMV-seropositive.

This clone counts as medium-sized. This sequence joins TRBV28 and TRBJ2-7; tentatively, D is TRBD2 (5 bases). Germline loops: CDR1 MDHEN, CDR2 SYDVKM. Trimming took off 10 bases at V and 1 base at J, with 11 bases between the two ends. CDR3 size: 12 residues. CDR3 amino acids: CATQEGSYEQYF. CDR3 DNA sequence: TGTGCCACCCAAGAGGGTTCCTACGAGCAGTACTTC.

The CDR3 protein is CASSSGRNQPQHF. The CDR3 coding sequence is TGTGCCAGCAGTTCAGGGAGGAATCAGCCCCAGCATTTT. The genes are TRBV6-1 and TRBJ1-5; D perhaps matches TRBD1 (5 bases). Germline-derived CDR1 and CDR2 are MNHNS and SASEGT. The CDR3 consists of 13 residues. V shed 5 bases and J shed 4 bases, with 9 bases lying between them.

Regarding this clone: Compared with germline, one end of the junction differs, possibly owing to a read error. This rearrangement joins TRBV30 to TRBJ1-2; D is unresolved. Germline CDR1 is GTSNPN and CDR2 is SVGIG (reference sequence). The CDR3 extends over 11 amino acids. For the CDR3, the DNA is TGTGCCGGTAGGGAGGGTCCTGGCCACACCTTC. It specifies CAGREGPGHTF.